This TCR beta chain was identified during a study of T-cell memory formation after mild COVID-19. Overall study context: Largely, the TCR clusters proved donor specific.

Whole-study results and caveats: Among clones contracting day 15 to 85, CD4/CD8 was balanced, whereas later expanders leaned CD4+. Within pre-infection memory, some responding clones were found, suggesting cross-reactive memory joined. Mainly in CM and EM were contracting CD4+ clones; CD8+ were in EMRA.

This CDR3 is 14 amino acids long. Germline CDR1 reads GTSNPN; CDR2 reads SVGIG (reference sequence). Trimming took off 0 bases at V and 5 bases at J, with 13 bases between the two ends. This clonotype occurred a few times. Antigen: not known. TCRdb used MiXCR to reprocess the 5' RACE reads, holding one entry per CDR3 protein. The table lists 400,000 to 550,000 distinct CDR3 sequences, 20% to 25% of them singletons. The source is an adult woman who had mild COVID-19 (a few samples of this study predate the infection). Cell type and time point are not known. This chain uses TRBV30 with TRBJ2-5; D is unclear. The material sequenced was PBMCs or a T cell subset sorted from them (not recorded which). CDR3 region: CAWSVIRAGETQYF. The CDR3 nucleotides read TGTGCCTGGAGTGTGATCCGGGCTGGGGAGACCCAGTACTTC.